The 27 T cell receptor beta chains below come from one sample, sequenced in a study of beta chain features in type 1 diabetes. Expressed TCRB transcripts were sequenced after all isolated RNA was converted to cDNA. Generated by immunoSEQ multiplex PCR, the TCRdb table keeps only in-frame clones and is missing some. The table lists 400,000 or so clones, around 9.6% of them singletons, with about 0.64% in the top ten. Findings of the study overall: Type 1 diabetes patients had moderately but significantly shorter TCRB CDR3s in all four CD4+ subsets.

These receptors are not linked to any known antigen. The sequenced sample consisted of central memory CD4+ T cells from blood. The source is a man aged 25-40 years with type 1 diabetes.

This clone was seen many times. The CDR3 DNA reads as TGTGCCAGCAGTGATCGCTCTGGAAACACCATATATTTT. Its translation: CASSDRSGNTIYF. This chain connects TRBV25-1 to TRBJ1-3; D gene unclear. The V end lost 3 bases, the J end lost 0 bases, and 3 bases lay between the germline ends. The CDR3 spans 13 residues. CDR1 and CDR2 (germline): MGHDK, SYGVNS.

The chain employs TRBV9 and TRBJ2-1, with TRBD2 matching over 11 bases. The J segment lost 7 bases and the V segment lost 0 bases, leaving 15 bases of the junction unmatched. The CDR3 is 19 residues long. Germline V gene sequence: CDR1 SGDLS, CDR2 YYNGEE. The CDR3 sequence is CASSVGGGPGLADSNEQFF. The CDR3, as DNA: TGTGCCAGCAGCGTAGGCGGGGGGCCGGGACTAGCGGACTCGAATGAGCAGTTCTTC.

This clone has more than one count but fewer than ten. V is TRBV27 and J is TRBJ2-1, with D perhaps matching TRBD2 (6 bases). Germline V gene lookup returns CDR1 MNHEY and CDR2 SMNVEV (reference sequence). With 6 bases removed from V and 8 bases from J, the gap between germline ends came to 17 bases. The CDR3 is made up of 14 amino acids. This CDR3 is CASRIGTFSDEQFF. CDR3 in DNA: TGTGCCAGCAGAATCGGGACTTTCAGCGATGAGCAGTTCTTC.

This clone came up a few times. V is TRBV18 and J is TRBJ2-3; 10 nucleotides line up with TRBD2. This CDR3 is built from 14 residues. Germline V lookup: CDR1 KGHSH, CDR2 LQKENI. V trimming: 3 bases; J trimming: 4 bases; junction bases outside the gene matches: 1. The DNA for the CDR3 is TGTGCCAGCTCACCCGGGACTAGCGCAGATACGCAGTATTTT. This translates into CASSPGTSADTQYF.

This clone was counted a few times. This sequence joins TRBV2 and TRBJ2-5, with D maybe TRBD1 (6 bases). Deletions cut 6 bases from V and 4 bases from J, with 15 bases between. Germline CDR1 and CDR2: SNHLY and FYNNEI. CDR3 length: 14 residues. The DNA of the CDR3 is TGTGCCAGCAGCCAACTCGGACAGTTAGAGACCCAGTACTTC. Translation: CASSQLGQLETQYF.

J is TRBJ2-3 and V is TRBV6-5; D is possibly TRBD1 (5 bases). V dropped 5 bases and J dropped 3 bases, with 12 bases sitting between them. The length of the CDR3 is 14 residues. Germline V gene lookup returns CDR1 MNHEY and CDR2 SVGAGI. DNA of the CDR3: TGTGCCAGCAGTCACCAGACAGCTACAGATACGCAGTATTTT. This codes for CASSHQTATDTQYF.

This clone was recorded a few times. The rearrangement links TRBV6-6 to TRBJ2-6, with D unclear. V was pared by 9 bases and J by 0 bases, with 6 bases between. The germline V gene encodes CDR1 MNHNY and CDR2 SVGAGI (reference sequence). This CDR3 region has 13 residues. CDR3 in DNA: TGTGCCAGTGACATCTCTGGGGCCAACGTCCTGACTTTC. Its translation: CASDISGANVLTF.

The CDR3 protein is CASSVAQTGANEQFF. In nucleotides, the CDR3 is TGTGCCAGCAGCGTAGCTCAGACAGGCGCCAATGAGCAGTTCTTC. The chain joins TRBV9 to TRBJ2-1; a weak D match, TRBD1 (6 bases). The CDR3 is 15 residues long. Germline CDR1 reads SGDLS; CDR2 reads YYNGEE. Trimming removed 0 bases from V and 6 bases from J, with 13 bases in between.

The chain employs TRBV4-3 and TRBJ1-3, with no clear D. Looked up from germline, CDR1 is LGHNA and CDR2 is YSLEER. Between the trimmed V and J ends, which lost 1 base and 4 bases, there was a span of 8 bases. This CDR3 has 14 residues. The CDR3 nucleotides are TGCGCCAGCAGCCAAGCTGCCAGGGGAAACACCATATATTTT. It specifies CASSQAARGNTIYF.

This clone was detected ten times or more. The chain recombines TRBV28 with TRBJ2-7, with TRBD2 identical over 7 bases. There are 16 residues in the CDR3. V was pared by 4 bases and J by 5 bases, with 14 bases of the junction left unmatched. Germline V gene data show CDR1 as MDHEN and CDR2 as SYDVKM. CDR3 in amino acids: CASSSPGGGRYNEQYF. CDR3 sequence (DNA): TGTGCCAGCAGTTCCCCAGGTGGCGGGAGATACAACGAGCAGTACTTC.

This clone was found a few times. This rearrangement joins TRBV5-1 to TRBJ2-7; TRBD2 aligns across 9 bases. The V gene end was trimmed by 0 bases and the J gene end by 6 bases; junction bases not matched to a gene: 7. CDR1 and CDR2 (germline): SGHRS, YFSETQ. The CDR3 is 15 amino acids. The CDR3 DNA follows: TGCGCCAGCAGCTTGGGTGGTAGCGGGAGCCTCGAGCAGTACTTC. It translates to CASSLGGSGSLEQYF.

V and J are TRBV28 and TRBJ2-7; a weak D match, TRBD2 (6 bases). Trimming left V 7 bases short and J 1 base short, with 14 bases between. Germline CDR1 reads MDHEN; CDR2 reads SYDVKM. The CDR3 is made up of 14 amino acids. CDR3 nucleotide sequence: TGTGCCAGCACCCCTAGCGTTAGATCCTACGAGCAGTACTTC. It translates to CASTPSVRSYEQYF.

This chain joins TRBV5-1 and TRBJ2-7; the match to TRBD2 covers 10 bases. In germline, CDR1 is SGHRS, CDR2 YFSETQ. This CDR3 is 14 amino acids long. Trimming cost V 4 bases and J 7 bases; bases outside gene matches: 8. In nucleotides, the CDR3 is TGCGCCAGCAGCCCAAGCGGGAGGGATCGGGAGCAGTACTTC. Protein: CASSPSGRDREQYF.

The chain couples TRBV7-2 to TRBJ2-1; 7 bases match TRBD1. The V gene end was trimmed by 7 bases and the J gene end by 8 bases; junction bases not matched to a gene: 8. In germline, CDR1 is SGHTA, CDR2 FQGNSA. The CDR3 contains 13 residues. The CDR3 region has the DNA TGTGCCAGCACCCAAAGGGGGCCGGATGAGCAGTTCTTC. Its protein is CASTQRGPDEQFF. Supplemented by reference TRBV7-2 and TRBJ2-1, the full variable domain reads GAGVSQSPSNKVTEKGKDVELRCDPISGHTALYWYRQSLGQGLEFLIYFQGNSAPDKSGLPSDRFSAERTGGSVSTLTIQRTQQEDSAVYLCASTQRGPDEQFFGPGTRLTVL.

This clone was picked up a small number of times. This chain joins TRBV5-1 and TRBJ1-2; D is ambiguous. Trimming shortened V by 0 bases and J by 7 bases, and 13 bases separated the two germline ends. The CDR3 contains 14 residues. From germline, CDR1 is SGHRS and CDR2 YFSETQ. CDR3 nucleotides: TGCGCCAGCAGCTTGGACGGTTTAGAACGTGGCTACACCTTC. It encodes CASSLDGLERGYTF.

This clone was seen at least ten times. The chain carries TRBV7-2 and TRBJ2-5; D possibly matches TRBD1 or TRBD2 (5 bases each). This CDR3 contains 13 residues. The germline CDR1 and CDR2 sequences are SGHTA and FQGNSA. V gave up 5 bases and J gave up 4 bases, with 11 bases separating them. CDR3 loop: CASSARDLETQYF. DNA of the CDR3: TGTGCCAGCAGCGCCCGGGACCTAGAGACCCAGTACTTC.

This clone was counted only a few times. The gene calls are TRBV30 and TRBJ1-4, with D hard to call. Germline CDR1 GTSNPN, CDR2 SVGIG (reference sequence). The length of the CDR3 is 11 residues. V was trimmed by 5 bases and J by 8 bases, leaving 9 bases between them. The CDR3 sequence is CAWDRGEKLFF. The CDR3 DNA sequence: TGTGCCTGGGATCGAGGGGAAAAACTGTTTTTT.

This clone was seen at least ten times. CDR3: CASIDRFSGANVLTF. The CDR3 DNA sequence: TGTGCCAGCATCGACAGGTTCTCTGGGGCCAACGTCCTGACTTTC. The J gene is TRBJ2-6, the V gene TRBV28, with D possibly matching TRBD1 (6 bases). V gave up 7 bases and J gave up 0 bases, with 10 bases separating them. The CDR3 runs to 15 residues. Germline V gene lookup returns CDR1 MDHEN and CDR2 SYDVKM.

In this sample, this clone turned up a few times. The chain couples TRBV27 to TRBJ2-1, with D perhaps matching TRBD1 or TRBD2 (5 bases each). V lost 4 bases to trimming and J lost 6 bases, with 19 bases between them. CDR1 is MNHEY and CDR2 is SMNVEV in the germline V gene (reference sequence). This CDR3 contains 16 residues. The CDR3 here is CASSSKGREGSNEQFF. The CDR3 region has the DNA TGTGCCAGCAGTTCGAAGGGGCGAGAGGGCTCCAATGAGCAGTTCTTC.

This clone came up a few times. The genes are TRBV10-3 and TRBJ1-4; 10 bases fit TRBD1. Germline V CDR1 and CDR2: ENHRY, SYGVKD. This CDR3 is built from 17 residues. The V and J ends lost 4 bases and 5 bases, in that order; junction bases with no gene match: 10. The CDR3 sequence is CAISGKDRGMSNEKLFF. CDR3 in DNA: TGTGCCATCAGTGGAAAGGACAGGGGGATGTCCAATGAAAAACTGTTTTTT.

V gene TRBV6-1 combines with J gene TRBJ2-1; D not resolved. This CDR3 comprises 16 residues. V dropped 0 bases and J dropped 0 bases, with 9 bases sitting between them. CDR1 is MNHNS and CDR2 is SASEGT in the germline V gene. Here the CDR3 reads CASSEAVLSSYNEQFF. The CDR3 DNA reads TGTGCCAGCAGTGAAGCGGTTCTAAGCTCCTACAATGAGCAGTTCTTC.

The chain links TRBV5-4 to TRBJ2-5, with 10 bases that match TRBD2. This CDR3 is built from 15 residues. Looked up from germline, CDR1 is SGHNT and CDR2 is YYREEE (reference sequence). V shed 0 bases and J 6 bases; nucleotides not matched to a gene: 5. The CDR3 DNA is TGTGCCAGCAGCTTGGATCTAGCGGGAGAACAGACCCAGTACTTC. It codes for CASSLDLAGEQTQYF.

A note on this clone: The junction differs from germline at one of its ends, possibly a read error. The chain carries TRBV7-7 and TRBJ2-7; D possibly corresponds to TRBD1 (7 bases). Per the germline V gene, CDR1 is SSHAT and CDR2 is FNYEAQ (reference sequence). This CDR3 contains 15 residues. The CDR3, as DNA: TGTGCTAGCAGCAGGGGGGCAGGAGGATTGTACGAGCAGTACTTC. Translating it yields CASSRGAGGLYEQYF.

V and J are TRBV10-3 and TRBJ1-1; 8 nucleotides match TRBD1. Unmatched junction bases numbered 12, after V lost 10 bases and J lost 5 bases. Germline assignment: CDR1 ENHRY and CDR2 SYGVKD. There are 14 residues in the CDR3. CDR3 sequence: CASLTEDRETEAFF. Here the CDR3 DNA reads TGTGCCAGCTTAACCGAGGACAGGGAAACTGAAGCTTTCTTT.

This clone was detected many times. Other nucleotide sequences in the sample specify the same CDR3. The CDR3 spells CASSYGESYEQYF. The CDR3 bases are TGTGCCAGCAGTTACGGAGAGTCCTACGAGCAGTACTTC. The chain is built from TRBV6-5 and TRBJ2-7; D remains ambiguous. CDR3 length: 13 amino acids. The V gene's germline CDR1 is MNHEY and CDR2 SVGAGI. V lost 2 bases and J 1 base, leaving 6 bases between the germline ends.

This clone was picked up a small number of times. The genes are TRBV29-1 and TRBJ2-7; 8 bases align to TRBD1. CDR1 and CDR2 from the germline V gene are SQVTM and ANQGSEA. This CDR3 region has 12 residues. Trimming cost V 6 bases and J 5 bases; bases outside gene matches: 6. The chain's CDR3 is CSVMGQVNEQYF. The CDR3 nucleotides are TGCAGCGTAATGGGACAGGTCAACGAGCAGTACTTC.

The rearrangement uses TRBV11-2 and TRBJ2-7; D is undetermined. Trimming removed 7 bases at V and 0 bases at J, with 13 bases between. The CDR3 covers 14 residues. Germline lookup yields CDR1 SGHAT and CDR2 FQNNGV. The CDR3 nucleotides read TGTGCCAGCATACTGAAAAGGTCCTCCTACGAGCAGTACTTC. Amino acids: CASILKRSSYEQYF.